This TCR beta chain was identified during a study of long-term antiretroviral therapy in people with HIV. Trimming shortened V by 0 bases and J by 6 bases, and 21 bases separated the two germline ends. Germline V gene data show CDR1 as GTSNPN and CDR2 as SVGIG (reference sequence). CDR3 length equals 16 residues. As regards this clone: Its antigen is not known.

It was version v3.0 of the immunoSEQ assay that was run at survey level. The repertoire was sequenced with immunoSEQ multiplex PCR; TCRdb's copy has only in-frame clones and lacks some. The table has fewer than 20,000 clones, roughly 85% seen once. The study, taken as a whole, reports: Collection spanned 2004 to 2017; ART regimens may be less effective than current ones.

This TCR was recovered from a woman aged 40 to 50 with HIV. The sample was unsorted PBMCs, taken 0.5 years after starting antiretroviral therapy. The chain is built from TRBV30 and TRBJ2-7, with D tentatively TRBD1 (6 bases). The chain's CDR3 is CAWSVRSGVPRSEQYF. The CDR3 DNA is TGTGCCTGGAGTGTAAGGTCAGGGGTTCCTAGGTCCGAGCAGTACTTC.